There are many counts of the clone carrying this T cell receptor beta chain. This CDR3 spans 13 amino acids. Germline V CDR1 and CDR2: LNHDA, SQIVND (reference sequence). V lost 6 bases, J lost 7 bases, and 5 bases stayed unmatched. These data originate in a study of tumor-infiltrating lymphocytes in oesophageal squamous cell carcinoma. A single record per CDR3 protein comes from TCRdb applying MiXCR to the PCR reads. The table lists 15,000 to 20,000 distinct CDR3 sequences, 40% to 45% of them singletons. The chain combines TRBV19 with TRBJ1-4; TRBD1 aligns across 7 bases. This receptor was taken from a female donor with esophageal squamous cell carcinoma. Sequenced sample: normal esophageal tissue next to the tumor. The CDR3 loop reads CASSEQGIEKLFF. The DNA of the CDR3 is TGTGCCAGTAGCGAACAGGGGATTGAAAAACTGTTTTTT.